The T cell receptor beta chain described here comes from a study of OX40 agonist ivuxolimab in advanced cancers. Study-level background: Every 2 weeks, patients got intravenous ivuxolimab at one of six dose levels (0.01-10 mg/kg). Of the participants, around 39% had some prior anti-PD-1, anti-PD-L1 or anti-CTLA-4 therapy, which was allowed.

Germline V lookup: CDR1 SQVTM, CDR2 ANQGSEA. CDR3 length equals 13 residues. Trimming left V 4 bases short and J 4 bases short, with 13 bases between. Generated by immunoSEQ multiplex PCR, the TCRdb table keeps only in-frame clones and is missing some. The sample gives approximately 86,000 clones, about 94% of which show up once; 0.95% to 1.2% is in the top ten. Findings and limits, study-wide: Among the lowest peripheral clonal expansion occurred in 0.1-3.0 mg/kg partial responders.

This clone occurred once. What it binds is not known. Sequencing was performed on CD4+ or CD8+ T cells sorted from blood, taken in a trial of the OX40 agonist ivuxolimab. The gene calls are TRBV29-1 and TRBJ2-5; D is tentatively TRBD1 or TRBD2 (5 bases each). This sequence was found in an adult with an advanced solid tumor such as melanoma, head and neck, liver or kidney cancer. The CDR3 here is CSVGGVGGETQYF. CDR3 nucleotide sequence: TGCAGCGTTGGGGGAGTTGGGGGAGAGACCCAGTACTTC.